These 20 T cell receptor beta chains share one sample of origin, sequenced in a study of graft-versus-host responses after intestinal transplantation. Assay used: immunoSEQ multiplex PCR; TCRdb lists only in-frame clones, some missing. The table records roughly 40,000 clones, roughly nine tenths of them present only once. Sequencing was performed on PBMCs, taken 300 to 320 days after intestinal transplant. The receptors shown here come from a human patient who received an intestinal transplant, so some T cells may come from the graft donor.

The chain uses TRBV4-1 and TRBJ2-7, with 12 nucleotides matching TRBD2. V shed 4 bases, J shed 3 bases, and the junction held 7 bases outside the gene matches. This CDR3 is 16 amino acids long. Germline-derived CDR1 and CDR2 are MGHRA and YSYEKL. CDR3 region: CASSPRLAGDGYEQYF. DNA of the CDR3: TGCGCCAGCAGCCCTAGACTAGCGGGGGATGGCTACGAGCAGTACTTC.

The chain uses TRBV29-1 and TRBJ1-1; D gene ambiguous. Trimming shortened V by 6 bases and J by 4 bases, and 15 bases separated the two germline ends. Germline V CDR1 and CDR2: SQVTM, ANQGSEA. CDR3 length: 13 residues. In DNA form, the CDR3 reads TGCAGCGTAGCCCGGGGATTCGGCACTGAAGCTTTCTTT. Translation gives CSVARGFGTEAFF.

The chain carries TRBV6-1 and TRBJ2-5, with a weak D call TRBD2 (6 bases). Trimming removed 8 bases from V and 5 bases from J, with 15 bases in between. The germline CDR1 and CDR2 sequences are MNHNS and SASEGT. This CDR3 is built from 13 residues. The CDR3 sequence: CASGAGGSETQYF. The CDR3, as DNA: TGTGCCAGCGGGGCCGGAGGGTCGGAGACCCAGTACTTC.

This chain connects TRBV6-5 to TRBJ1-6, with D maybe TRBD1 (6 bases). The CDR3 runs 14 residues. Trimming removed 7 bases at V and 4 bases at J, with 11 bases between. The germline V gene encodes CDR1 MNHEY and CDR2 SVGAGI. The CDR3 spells CASTRQGYNSPLHF. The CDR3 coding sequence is TGTGCCAGCACAAGGCAGGGGTATAATTCACCCCTCCACTTT.

The CDR3 DNA follows: TGTGCCAGCAGCGTAGCGACAGGCCAAGAGACCCAGTACTTC. As protein: CASSVATGQETQYF. The gene calls are TRBV9 and TRBJ2-5, with D maybe TRBD1 (6 bases). This CDR3 has 14 amino acids. CDR1 SGDLS and CDR2 YYNGEE come from the germline V gene. Trimming took off 0 bases at V and 1 base at J, with 7 bases between the two ends.

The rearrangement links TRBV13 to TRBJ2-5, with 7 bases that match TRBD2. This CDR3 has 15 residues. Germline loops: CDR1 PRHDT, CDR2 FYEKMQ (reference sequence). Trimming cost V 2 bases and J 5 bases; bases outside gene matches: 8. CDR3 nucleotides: TGTGCCAGCAGCTTAAAAGGGCAGGGAGGGGAGACCCAGTACTTC. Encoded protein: CASSLKGQGGETQYF.

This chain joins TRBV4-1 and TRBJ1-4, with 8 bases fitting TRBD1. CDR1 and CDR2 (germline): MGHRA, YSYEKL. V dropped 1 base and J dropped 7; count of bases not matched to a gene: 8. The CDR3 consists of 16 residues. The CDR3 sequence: CASSQVSGGPGEKLFF. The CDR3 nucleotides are TGCGCCAGCAGCCAAGTTTCAGGGGGCCCTGGTGAAAAACTGTTTTTT.

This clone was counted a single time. CDR3 in DNA: TGTGCCAGCAGCCCGGGACTAGCGGGAGGATCAGAGCAGTTCTTC. This gives the protein CASSPGLAGGSEQFF. This chain joins TRBV6-1 and TRBJ2-1; 15 bases line up with TRBD2. Germline CDR1 reads MNHNS; CDR2 reads SASEGT. Losses at the gene ends were 6 bases for V and 10 bases for J; bases not matched to a gene: 7. This CDR3 region has 15 residues.

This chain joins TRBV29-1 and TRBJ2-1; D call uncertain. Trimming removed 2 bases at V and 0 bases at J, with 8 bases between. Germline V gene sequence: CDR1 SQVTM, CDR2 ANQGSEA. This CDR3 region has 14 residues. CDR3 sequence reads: CSVESSASYNEQFF. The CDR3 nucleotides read TGCAGCGTTGAATCAAGCGCCTCCTACAATGAGCAGTTCTTC.

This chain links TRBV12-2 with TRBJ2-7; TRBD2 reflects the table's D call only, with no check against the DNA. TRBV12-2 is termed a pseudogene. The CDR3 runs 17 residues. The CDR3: CASRPPKVAGGPYEQYF. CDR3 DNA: TGTGCAAGTCGCCCCCCCAAAGTAGCGGGAGGGCCCTACGAGCAGTACTTC.

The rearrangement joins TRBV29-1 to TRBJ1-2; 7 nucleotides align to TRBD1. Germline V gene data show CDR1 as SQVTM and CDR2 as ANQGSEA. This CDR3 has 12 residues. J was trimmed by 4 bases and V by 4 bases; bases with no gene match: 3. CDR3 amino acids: CSVGQGSYGYTF. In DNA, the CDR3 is TGCAGCGTTGGACAGGGAAGCTATGGCTACACCTTC.

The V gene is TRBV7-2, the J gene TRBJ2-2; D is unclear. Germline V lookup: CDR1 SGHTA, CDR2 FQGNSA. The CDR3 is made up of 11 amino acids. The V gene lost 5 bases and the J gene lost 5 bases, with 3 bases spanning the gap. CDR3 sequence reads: CASSVTGELFF. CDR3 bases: TGTGCCAGCAGCGTGACCGGGGAGCTGTTTTTT.

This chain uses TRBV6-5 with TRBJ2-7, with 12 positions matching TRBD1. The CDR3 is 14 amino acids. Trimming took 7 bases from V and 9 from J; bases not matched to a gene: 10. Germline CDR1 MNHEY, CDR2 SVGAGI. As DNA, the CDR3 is TGTGCCAGCATGCTTGGGACAGGGGGCACGGGGCAGTACTTC. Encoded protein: CASMLGTGGTGQYF.

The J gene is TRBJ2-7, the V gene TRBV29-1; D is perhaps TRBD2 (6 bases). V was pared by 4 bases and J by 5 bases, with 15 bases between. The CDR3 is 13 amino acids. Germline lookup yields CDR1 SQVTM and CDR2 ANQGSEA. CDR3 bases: TGCAGCGTTGTGTGGAGGGGCGGCCACGAGCAGTACTTC. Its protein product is CSVVWRGGHEQYF.

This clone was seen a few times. In DNA form, the CDR3 reads TGCGCCAGCAGTTATACAGATACGCAGTATTTT. As protein: CASSYTDTQYF. This chain links TRBV4-1 with TRBJ2-3; D is unresolved. Germline CDR1 reads MGHRA; CDR2 reads YSYEKL. The CDR3 totals 11 residues. The V end lost 6 bases, the J end lost 3 bases, and 4 bases lay between the germline ends.

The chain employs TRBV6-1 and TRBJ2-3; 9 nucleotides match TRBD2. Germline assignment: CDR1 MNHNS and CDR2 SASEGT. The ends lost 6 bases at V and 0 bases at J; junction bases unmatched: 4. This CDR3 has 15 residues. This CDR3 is CASRLAGSSTDTQYF. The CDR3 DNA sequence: TGTGCCAGCAGACTAGCGGGCTCTAGCACAGATACGCAGTATTTT.

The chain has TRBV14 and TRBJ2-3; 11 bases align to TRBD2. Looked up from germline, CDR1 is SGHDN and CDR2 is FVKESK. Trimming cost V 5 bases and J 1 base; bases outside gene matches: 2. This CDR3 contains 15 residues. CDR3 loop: CASSILAGGTDTQYF. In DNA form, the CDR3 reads TGTGCCAGCAGCATACTAGCGGGGGGCACAGATACGCAGTATTTT. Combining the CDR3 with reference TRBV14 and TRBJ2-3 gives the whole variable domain EAGVTQFPSHSVIEKGQTVTLRCDPISGHDNLYWYRRVMGKEIKFLLHFVKESKQDESGMPNNRFLAERTGGTYSTLKVQPAELEDSGVYFCASSILAGGTDTQYFGPGTRLTVL.

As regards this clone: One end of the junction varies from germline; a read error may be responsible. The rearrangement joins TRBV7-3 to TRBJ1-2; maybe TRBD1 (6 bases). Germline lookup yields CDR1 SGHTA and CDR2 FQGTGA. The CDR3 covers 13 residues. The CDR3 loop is CASSLTGQHGYTF. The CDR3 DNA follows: TGTGCCAGCAGCCTAACAGGACAGCATGGCTACACCTTC.

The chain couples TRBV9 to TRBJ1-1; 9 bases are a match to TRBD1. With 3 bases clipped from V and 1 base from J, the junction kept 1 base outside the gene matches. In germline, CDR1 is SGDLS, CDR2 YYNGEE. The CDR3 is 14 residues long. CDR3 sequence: CASSEGQGNTEAFF. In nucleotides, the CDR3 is TGTGCCAGCAGCGAGGGACAGGGGAACACTGAAGCTTTCTTT.

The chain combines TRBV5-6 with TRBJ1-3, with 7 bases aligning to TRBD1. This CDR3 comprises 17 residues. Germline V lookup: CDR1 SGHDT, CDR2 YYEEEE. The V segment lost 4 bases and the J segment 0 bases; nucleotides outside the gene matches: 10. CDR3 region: CASSPQLDRRSGNTIYF. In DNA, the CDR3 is TGTGCCAGCAGCCCACAATTGGACAGGCGCTCTGGAAACACCATATATTTT.